This TCR beta chain is from a study of blood T cell repertoires in COVID-19. Study at large: Sources were T cells, B-cell-depleted T cells, or PBMCs; the material itself was cDNA or gDNA.

Original processing methods: Amplification of reference gene primers was used by the study to estimate nucleated cell counts. Repertoires were generated with immunoSEQ multiplex PCR, while TCRdb's copy carries only in-frame clones and drops some. The V and J calls and clone size were taken over from that table, and D and trimming were inferred from the DNA. This table holds hundreds of thousands of clones, around 89% found once. Cohort placement rested on clinical history that participants reported themselves. The CDR3 loop spans 15 amino acids. The ends lost 4 bases at V and 9 bases at J; junction bases unmatched: 10. Germline V gene data show CDR1 as SGHDT and CDR2 as YYEEEE.

The sequence was collected from a man between 40 and 49 years old who had recovered from COVID-19. Sample: PBMCs or T cells enriched from blood (not recorded which). This chain connects TRBV5-6 to TRBJ1-6; 7 positions agree with TRBD1. The CDR3 spells CASSLSGTVGSPLHF. Written as DNA, the CDR3 is TGTGCCAGCAGCCTCTCCGGGACAGTAGGTTCACCCCTCCACTTT. Full variable domain (remainder filled in from reference TRBV5-6 and TRBJ1-6): DAGVTQSPTHLIKTRGQQVTLRCSPKSGHDTVSWYQQALGQGPQFIFQYYEEEERQRGNFPDRFSGHQFPNYSSELNVNALLLGDSALYLCASSLSGTVGSPLHFGNGTRLTVT.